This T cell receptor (beta chain) is drawn from a study of Tregs in tolerant kidney transplant recipients. TCRdb's table, derived via immunoSEQ multiplex PCR, lists solely in-frame clones and lacks some. The sample has 75,000 to 85,000 clones, approximately 90% seen once. Trimming pared 6 bases from V and 4 bases from J, leaving 13 bases between. Germline CDR1 and CDR2: SNHLY and FYNNEI. This CDR3 spans 14 amino acids. This receptor was taken from a human donor who received a combined kidney and bone marrow transplant. This rearrangement joins TRBV2 to TRBJ1-5, with a weak D call TRBD1 (5 bases). The sample here was Tregs from blood, taken before the transplant. The CDR3 protein is CASSQRSGNQPQHF. DNA of the CDR3: TGTGCCAGCAGCCAACGCTCAGGGAATCAGCCCCAGCATTTT. The whole variable domain, filled in from reference TRBV2 and TRBJ1-5, reads EPEVTQTPSHQVTQMGQEVILRCVPISNHLYFYWYRQILGQKVEFLVSFYNNEISEKSEIFDDQFSVERPDGSNFTLKIRSTKLEDSAMYFCASSQRSGNQPQHFGDGTRLSIL.